Sequencing of this T cell receptor beta chain was carried out in a study of cytomegalovirus exposure and HLA in healthy donors. V shed 2 bases and J 5 bases; nucleotides not matched to a gene: 14. The CDR3 is made up of 18 amino acids. Germline CDR1 LNHDA, CDR2 SQIVND (reference sequence). In regard to this clone: What it binds is unknown.

With 60 Vbeta and 13 Jbeta primers, the PCR was carried out. Generated by immunoSEQ multiplex PCR, the TCRdb table keeps only in-frame clones and is missing some. Counted here are 150,000 to 200,000 clones, around 83% occurring once; the ten biggest clones make up about 4%. General study findings and limits: Cytomegalovirus-associated TCR beta chains were listed, numbering roughly 150. Reports credit the classifier with highly specific, highly sensitive diagnosis of cytomegalovirus status.

Sequencing input: PBMCs. This chain connects TRBV19 to TRBJ2-3, with 9 bases fitting TRBD2. The clonotype was recovered from a man aged 45-65 years in good health and CMV-seropositive. This CDR3 reads CASSIPGLARPRGDTQYF. The DNA of the CDR3 is TGTGCCAGTAGTATACCTGGACTAGCGCGGCCACGGGGAGATACGCAGTATTTT. The full variable domain, with the rest looked up from reference TRBV19 and TRBJ2-3, is DGGITQSPKYLFRKEGQNVTLSCEQNLNHDAMYWYRQDPGQGLRLIYYSQIVNDFQKGDIAEGYSVSREKKESFPLTVTSAQKNPTAFYLCASSIPGLARPRGDTQYFGPGTRLTVL.